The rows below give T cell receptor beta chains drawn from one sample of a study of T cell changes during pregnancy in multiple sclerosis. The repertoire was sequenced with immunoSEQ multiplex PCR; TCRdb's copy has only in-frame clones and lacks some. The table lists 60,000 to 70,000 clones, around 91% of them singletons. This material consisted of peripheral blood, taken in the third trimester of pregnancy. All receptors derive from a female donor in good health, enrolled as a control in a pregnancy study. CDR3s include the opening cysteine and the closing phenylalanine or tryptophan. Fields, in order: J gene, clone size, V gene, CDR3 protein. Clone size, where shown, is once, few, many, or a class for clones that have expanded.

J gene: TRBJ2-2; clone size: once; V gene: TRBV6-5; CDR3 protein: CASSSWTGRGELFF
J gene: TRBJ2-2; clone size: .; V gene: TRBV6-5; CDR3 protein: CASTRTGNRELFF
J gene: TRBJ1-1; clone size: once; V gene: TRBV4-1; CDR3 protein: CASSQDAWGGSGMNTEAFF
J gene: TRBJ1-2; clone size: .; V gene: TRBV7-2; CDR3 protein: CASSLGVDRGDGYTF
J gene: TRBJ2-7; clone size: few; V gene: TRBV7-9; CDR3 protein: CASSVPGAKEQYF
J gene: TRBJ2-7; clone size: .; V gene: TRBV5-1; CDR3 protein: CASSLGPTGDYEQYF
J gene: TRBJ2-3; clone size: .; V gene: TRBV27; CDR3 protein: CASSFSGGTGVQDTQYF
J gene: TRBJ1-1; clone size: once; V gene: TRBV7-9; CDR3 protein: CASSPTGGTEAFF
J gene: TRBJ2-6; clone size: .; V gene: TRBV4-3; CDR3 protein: CASSQEATVSSGANVLTF
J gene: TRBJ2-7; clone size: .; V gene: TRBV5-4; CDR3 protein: CASSLEPGYEQYF
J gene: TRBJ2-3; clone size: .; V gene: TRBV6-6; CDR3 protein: CASGTSGASNTQYF
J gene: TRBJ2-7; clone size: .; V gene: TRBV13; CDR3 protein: CASSSDGELGEQYF
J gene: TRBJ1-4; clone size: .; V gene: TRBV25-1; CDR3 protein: CASSTPYSANEKLFF
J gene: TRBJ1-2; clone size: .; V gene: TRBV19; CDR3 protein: CASSRTPQGNYGYTF
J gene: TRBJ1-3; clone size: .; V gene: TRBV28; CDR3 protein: CASSSFPGGVFGNTIYF
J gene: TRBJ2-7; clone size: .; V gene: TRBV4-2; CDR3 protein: CASSQEGGGGGYEQYF
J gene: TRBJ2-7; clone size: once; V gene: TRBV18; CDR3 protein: CASSPRRGGYEQYF
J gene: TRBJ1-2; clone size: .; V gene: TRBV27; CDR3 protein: CASTPGQGTPNYGYTF
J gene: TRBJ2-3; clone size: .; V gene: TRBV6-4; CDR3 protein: CASSDYGRGTDTQYF